This is a list of T cell receptor beta chains from one sample in a study of STAT5B mutations in CD4+ large granular lymphocyte leukemia. The repertoire was sequenced with immunoSEQ multiplex PCR; TCRdb's copy has only in-frame clones and lacks some. The repertoire has roughly 30,000 clones, 70% to 85% of them found once; the top ten carry 1.5% to 2%. Sequencing was performed on CD4+ T cells from blood buffy coats. These receptor sequences come from a human donor in good health. Each CDR3 is given with its conserved first and last residue. D genes are given only for firm matches. Expanded clones are given a class, and other clones once, few, many or no size at all.

d_gene	v_gene	j_gene	abundance	CDR3nt	CDR3aa
.	TRBV7-2	TRBJ2-5	.	TGTGCCAGCCGACCCGGACACGGGATAGAGACCCAGTACTTC	CASRPGHGIETQYF
.	TRBV7-2	TRBJ2-3	.	TGTGCCAGCAGCCCGACCCGGGACACCTCCACAGATACGCAGTATTTT	CASSPTRDTSTDTQYF
.	TRBV5-1	TRBJ1-1	.	TGCGCCAGCAGCTCGCAGCTGAACACTGAAGCTTTCTTT	CASSSQLNTEAFF
.	TRBV7-2	TRBJ1-5	.	TGTGCCAGCAGCTTAGCAGTCGATCAGCCCCAGCATTTT	CASSLAVDQPQHF
.	TRBV18	TRBJ1-1	once	TGTGCCAGCTCACTCTCGGGGGCCGCCAGGGGCACTGAAGCTTTCTTT	CASSLSGAARGTEAFF
.	TRBV9	TRBJ2-2	.	TGTGCCAGCAGCGTAGGTCCGAGCGGGGAGCTGTTTTTT	CASSVGPSGELFF
.	TRBV29-1	TRBJ2-7	.	TGCAGCGTTGAACGTGGCAGGGGACCCTACGAGCAGTACTTC	CSVERGRGPYEQYF
.	TRBV7-8	TRBJ1-4	.	TGTGCCAGCAGCTTAGGTACAGGGTTGGGAGAAAAACTGTTTTTT	CASSLGTGLGEKLFF
TRBD1	TRBV10-1	TRBJ1-2	.	TGCGCCAGCAACAACGGGACAGGGATCCTCTATGGCTACACCTTC	CASNNGTGILYGYTF
.	TRBV5-5	TRBJ1-6	once	TGTGCCAGCAGCCTCCTCCAAGCTAATAATTCACCCCTCCACTTT	CASSLLQANNSPLHF
.	TRBV6-6	TRBJ2-3	.	TGTGCCAGCACTTTGGGGAGGCGGGTACGCACAGATACGCAGTATTTT	CASTLGRRVRTDTQYF
.	TRBV6-5	TRBJ1-2	.	TGTGCCAGCAGTTATGGACTGGTCTATGGCTACACCTTC	CASSYGLVYGYTF
.	TRBV5-5	TRBJ2-3	.	TGTGCCAGCAGCCCGTTAAGGGACAGCACAGATACGCAGTATTTT	CASSPLRDSTDTQYF
.	TRBV6-1	TRBJ1-5	.	TGTGCCAGCAGTGCAGGTCGCTCGGGCAATCAGCCCCAGCATTTT	CASSAGRSGNQPQHF